The 32 T cell receptor beta chains in this list originate from one sample, sequenced in a study of CD8+CD57+ T cells in acquired aplastic anemia. Profiling of TCR beta VDJ combinations and CDR3 sequences used genomic DNA as template. TCRdb recomputed calls from the reads with MiXCR, one row per CDR3 protein. In the table there are some 190,000 distinct CDR3 sequences, around 50% of which are singletons. The sequenced sample was sorted CD4+, CD8+, or CD8+CD57+ T cells (not recorded which) from PBMCs. Receptors were obtained from a human donor in good health, serving as a control.

The chain combines TRBV10-3 with TRBJ2-3, with 7 bases matching TRBD1. The CDR3 extends over 14 amino acids. Germline lookup yields CDR1 ENHRY and CDR2 SYGVKD. J lost 0 bases, V lost 10 bases, and 7 bases had no gene match. The CDR3 here is CATRDSTSTDTQYF. The DNA for the CDR3 is TGTGCCACGAGGGACAGTACTAGCACAGATACGCAGTATTTT.

This clonotype was observed a handful of times. This sequence joins TRBV5-6 and TRBJ2-2, with D perhaps assigned TRBD1 or TRBD2 (6 bases each). The CDR3 has 16 residues. V was cut by 0 bases and J by 0 bases, with 9 bases left in between. Germline values: CDR1 SGHDT, CDR2 YYEEEE. CDR3 residues: CASSLEGGPNTGELFF. The CDR3 DNA follows: TGTGCCAGCAGCTTGGAGGGGGGACCGAACACCGGGGAGCTGTTTTTT.

There are a few counts of this clonotype. The chain links TRBV9 to TRBJ2-7, with D possibly TRBD1 on 5 matching bases. The V end was cut by 3 bases, the J end by 0 bases, with 13 bases between. Germline loops: CDR1 SGDLS, CDR2 YYNGEE. This CDR3 is built from 15 residues. In nucleotides, the CDR3 is TGTGCCAGCAGCGCAGGACAAGGGGCCTCCTACGAGCAGTACTTC. It codes for CASSAGQGASYEQYF.

V usage is TRBV20-1 and J usage is TRBJ2-2; 9 positions match TRBD1. Germline trimming cut 3 bases from V and 4 bases from J; bases unmatched to any gene: 6. This CDR3 is built from 15 residues. CDR1 is DFQATT and CDR2 is SNEGSKA in the germline V gene (reference sequence). DNA for the CDR3: TGCAGTGCTAGCCTTACAGGGGGCGGCACCGGGGAGCTGTTTTTT. Protein sequence: CSASLTGGGTGELFF.

This clonotype was recorded at least ten times. CDR3 amino acids: CASSVQGGASTDTQYF. The CDR3 bases are TGTGCCAGCAGCGTCCAGGGCGGGGCAAGCACAGATACGCAGTATTTT. The V call is TRBV9, the J call TRBJ2-3, with D tentatively TRBD2 (6 bases). The CDR3 is 16 amino acids. V was shortened by 2 bases and J by 0 bases, with 13 bases between the two germline ends. Per germline, CDR1 SGDLS and CDR2 YYNGEE. The variable domain in full, completed from reference TRBV9 and TRBJ2-3, reads DSGVTQTPKHLITATGQRVTLRCSPRSGDLSVYWYQQSLDQGLQFLIQYYNGEERAKGNILERFSAQQFPDLHSELNLSSLELGDSALYFCASSVQGGASTDTQYFGPGTRLTVL.

This clonotype was counted many times. This chain joins TRBV19 and TRBJ1-4; D is perhaps TRBD1 (5 bases). CDR3 length: 14 amino acids. Trimming pared 7 bases from V and 8 bases from J, leaving 17 bases between. Germline V gene sequence: CDR1 LNHDA, CDR2 SQIVND (reference sequence). The CDR3 DNA sequence: TGTGCCAGTACCCCAGGGAGTTGGGGCGAAAAACTGTTTTTT. Encoded protein: CASTPGSWGEKLFF.

The chain has TRBV19 and TRBJ2-7; 11 nucleotides line up with TRBD1. CDR1 is LNHDA and CDR2 is SQIVND in the germline V gene (reference sequence). Trimming at V came to 6 bases and at J to 6 bases, leaving 7 bases not matched to a gene. This CDR3 has 14 residues. The CDR3 region has the DNA TGTGCCAGTAGACGGACAGGGGGCGCATCCGAGCAGTACTTC. As protein: CASRRTGGASEQYF. The full variable domain, completed using reference TRBV19 and TRBJ2-7, is DGGITQSPKYLFRKEGQNVTLSCEQNLNHDAMYWYRQDPGQGLRLIYYSQIVNDFQKGDIAEGYSVSREKKESFPLTVTSAQKNPTAFYLCASRRTGGASEQYFGPGTRLTVT.

At least ten counts were recorded for this clonotype. V usage is TRBV6-2 or TRBV6-3 and J usage is TRBJ1-2; D is uncertain. This CDR3 spans 10 amino acids. In germline, CDR1 is MNHEY, CDR2 SVGEGT. V was pared by 5 bases and J by 7 bases, with 5 bases between. This chain's CDR3 is CASSGRGYTF. In DNA, the CDR3 is TGTGCCAGCAGTGGCCGTGGCTACACCTTC.

This chain connects TRBV20-1 to TRBJ2-1; possibly TRBD1 or TRBD2 for D (5 bases each). The CDR3 spans 16 residues. From germline, CDR1 is DFQATT and CDR2 SNEGSKA (reference sequence). V shed 5 bases and J shed 6 bases, with 23 bases lying between them. The CDR3 coding sequence is TGCAGTGCTCGGATACCAAACGGGACCCCAAGCAATGAGCAGTTCTTC. This gives the protein CSARIPNGTPSNEQFF.

This clonotype was seen a handful of times. The chain couples TRBV15 to TRBJ1-6; no definite D call. This CDR3 is built from 14 residues. The germline V gene has CDR1 LNHNV and CDR2 YYDKDF (reference sequence). V was trimmed by 0 bases and J by 7 bases, leaving 7 bases between them. CDR3 residues: CATSRDQRNSPLHF. The CDR3 region has the DNA TGTGCCACCAGCAGAGATCAACGGAATTCACCCCTCCACTTT.

This clonotype was detected only a few times. The chain couples TRBV19 to TRBJ2-7, with a possible D match to TRBD1 (7 bases). CDR1 and CDR2 (germline): LNHDA, SQIVND (reference sequence). The CDR3 covers 14 residues. Trimming took 4 bases from V and 4 from J, leaving 14 bases between them. In DNA form, the CDR3 reads TGTGCCAGTAGTAGGCCAGGGGGGAATTACGAGCAGTACTTC. Translation: CASSRPGGNYEQYF.

For this clonotype: A junction boundary mismatches the germline segment, possibly from a read error. The CDR3, as DNA: TGCGCCATCAGATTGGAACTTACGAACACCGGGGAGCTGTTTTTT. This encodes CAIRLELTNTGELFF. The rearrangement links TRBV10-3 to TRBJ2-2; D not certain. This CDR3 spans 15 amino acids. CDR1 is ENHRY, CDR2 SYGVKD, per germline.

V gene TRBV24-1 combines with J gene TRBJ1-2; D remains unclear. CDR3 size: 11 residues. V dropped 4 bases and J dropped 5 bases, with 4 bases sitting between them. In germline, CDR1 is KGHDR, CDR2 SFDVKD. CDR3 sequence reads: CATSDRYGYTF. The DNA of the CDR3 is TGTGCCACCAGTGACCGTTATGGCTACACCTTC.

This clonotype is a singleton in its sample. Lacking the conserved final phenylalanine or tryptophan, this CDR3 likely reflects a read error. The chain uses TRBV19 and TRBJ1-1; D is uncertain. The V end lost 1 base, the J end lost 0 bases, and 15 bases lay between the germline ends. Germline V gene data show CDR1 as LNHDA and CDR2 as SQIVND (reference sequence). The CDR3 is 17 residues long. CDR3 nucleotides: TGTGCCAGTAGTATAGGTCCGAGGCCCATCATGAACACTGAAGCTTTCCTT. It specifies CASSIGPRPIMNTEAFL.

The chain carries TRBV6-5 and TRBJ2-7; 9 positions agree with TRBD1. The CDR3 length is 15 residues. The germline CDR1 and CDR2 sequences are MNHEY and SVGAGI. Trimming removed 0 bases from V and 3 bases from J; junction bases left unmatched: 3. The CDR3 is CASSYSDRGNYEQYF. CDR3 coding DNA: TGTGCCAGCAGTTACTCGGACAGGGGAAACTACGAGCAGTACTTC.

This clonotype was counted at least ten times. The rearrangement links TRBV20-1 to TRBJ2-7, with 8 nucleotides matching TRBD1. The germline V gene encodes CDR1 DFQATT and CDR2 SNEGSKA (reference sequence). CDR3 length: 15 residues. V shed 3 bases and J 0 bases; nucleotides not matched to a gene: 7. The CDR3 is CSARSWTGSSYEQYF. The CDR3, as DNA: TGCAGTGCTAGGAGTTGGACAGGGAGCTCCTACGAGCAGTACTTC.

The chain employs TRBV29-1 and TRBJ2-3; D remains ambiguous. CDR1 and CDR2 from the germline V gene are SQVTM and ANQGSEA. The CDR3 loop spans 14 amino acids. CDR3 coding DNA: TGCATCGCGTCCTTCGCGGCTAGCACAGATACGCAGTATTTT. It translates to CIASFAASTDTQYF.

The chain couples TRBV20-1 to TRBJ2-5, with D hard to call. Germline assignment: CDR1 DFQATT and CDR2 SNEGSKA (reference sequence). Trimming shortened V by 6 bases and J by 4 bases, and 15 bases separated the two germline ends. The CDR3 extends over 13 amino acids. For the CDR3, the DNA is TGCAGTGCCCCCGTGGGCTTAATAGAGACCCAGTACTTC. Amino acid sequence: CSAPVGLIETQYF.

Ten or more counts support this clonotype. The rearrangement links TRBV14 to TRBJ2-7; TRBD1 agrees at 7 bases. The CDR3 is made up of 15 amino acids. In germline, CDR1 is SGHDN, CDR2 FVKESK. J was trimmed by 4 bases and V by 2 bases; bases with no gene match: 8. For the CDR3, the DNA is TGTGCCAGCAGCCAACCCGGGACAGCGAGGTACGAGCAGTACTTC. Translation: CASSQPGTARYEQYF.

This rearrangement joins TRBV4-1 to TRBJ1-5; a possible D gene is TRBD1 (6 bases). From germline, CDR1 is MGHRA and CDR2 YSYEKL. Trimming took off 1 base at V and 1 base at J, with 11 bases between the two ends. CDR3 length equals 16 residues. The CDR3 loop is CASSQARQGSNQPQHF. The CDR3 coding sequence is TGCGCCAGCAGCCAAGCCCGTCAGGGGAGCAATCAGCCCCAGCATTTT.

CDR3 DNA sequence: TGTGCCACCAGCTGGGGTAGGGCCCAGGAAAAACTGTTTTTT. Its translation: CATSWGRAQEKLFF. The chain carries TRBV24-1 and TRBJ1-4; D not resolved. V lost 7 bases and J lost 8, with 16 bases in between. CDR1 KGHDR and CDR2 SFDVKD come from the germline V gene. The CDR3 sequence is 14 residues long.

The chain has TRBV10-3 and TRBJ2-7; TRBD2 might be the D (7 bases). The CDR3 has 14 amino acids. Germline V gene sequence: CDR1 ENHRY, CDR2 SYGVKD. V lost 2 bases and J 7 bases, leaving 15 bases between the germline ends. CDR3 sequence (DNA): TGTGCCATCAGTGAGGCCAAGGGGGGGGAAGAGCAGTACTTC. This encodes CAISEAKGGEEQYF.

This clonotype was seen ten or more times. The chain recombines TRBV27 with TRBJ1-1; possibly TRBD1 for D (6 bases). The CDR3 is 13 residues long. Trimming cost V 8 bases and J 7 bases, with 17 bases left between them. Per the germline V gene, CDR1 is MNHEY and CDR2 is SMNVEV (reference sequence). The CDR3 protein is CASGGRGWGEAFF. The CDR3 DNA sequence: TGTGCCAGCGGTGGGAGGGGGTGGGGTGAAGCTTTCTTT.

This clonotype has only a few counts. This rearrangement joins TRBV6-5 to TRBJ1-2; D is unresolved. The CDR3 has 14 amino acids. CDR1 is MNHEY, CDR2 SVGAGI, per germline. Trimming took off 5 bases at V and 4 bases at J, with 14 bases between the two ends. The CDR3 sequence is CASSAMGNGYGYTF. For the CDR3, the DNA is TGTGCCAGCAGTGCTATGGGGAACGGCTATGGCTACACCTTC.

The V gene is TRBV10-3, the J gene TRBJ2-4, with 9 bases matching TRBD1. The CDR3 covers 14 residues. Trimming cost V 5 bases and J 8 bases; bases outside gene matches: 7. Germline CDR1 and CDR2: ENHRY and SYGVKD. In DNA, the CDR3 is TGTGCCATCAGTCAAGGGACAGGGTGGGACATTCAGTACTTC. Its translation is CAISQGTGWDIQYF.

This clonotype was counted many times. V is TRBV5-8 and J is TRBJ1-5; a weak D match, TRBD1 (6 bases). This CDR3 spans 16 amino acids. V lost 1 base and J 6 bases, leaving 17 bases between the germline ends. CDR1 is SGHTS and CDR2 is YDEGEE in the germline V gene. The chain's CDR3 is CASSLQGSAPSQPQHF. Written as DNA, the CDR3 is TGTGCCAGCAGCTTGCAGGGGTCGGCGCCGAGTCAGCCCCAGCATTTT.

The chain uses TRBV5-1 and TRBJ2-1; the match to TRBD2 covers 8 bases. The CDR3 loop spans 14 amino acids. The trim removed 3 bases at V and 9 bases at J, leaving 8 bases unmatched. Germline lookup yields CDR1 SGHRS and CDR2 YFSETQ. This chain's CDR3 is CASSSGAGVGEQFF. The CDR3 DNA reads as TGCGCCAGCAGCTCAGGAGCGGGGGTTGGTGAGCAGTTCTTC. Together with reference TRBV5-1 and TRBJ2-1, the CDR3 gives the full variable domain: KAGVTQTPRYLIKTRGQQVTLSCSPISGHRSVSWYQQTPGQGLQFLFEYFSETQRNKGNFPGRFSGRQFSNSRSEMNVSTLELGDSALYLCASSSGAGVGEQFFGPGTRLTVL.

This clonotype came up many times. The V gene is TRBV4-3, the J gene TRBJ1-5; D is unresolved. The CDR3 extends over 14 amino acids. Germline assignment: CDR1 LGHNA and CDR2 YSLEER. V dropped 0 bases and J dropped 5 bases, with 8 bases sitting between them. CDR3 loop: CASSQEPKHQPQHF. The DNA for the CDR3 is TGCGCCAGCAGCCAAGAACCTAAGCATCAGCCCCAGCATTTT.

This clonotype has more than one count but fewer than ten. The rearrangement links TRBV7-3 to TRBJ1-1; possible D gene TRBD1, 5 bases. The CDR3 sequence is 13 residues long. V was shortened by 3 bases and J by 8 bases, with 13 bases between the two germline ends. In germline, CDR1 is SGHTA, CDR2 FQGTGA. The CDR3 nucleotides are TGTGCCAGCAGCTTCCGCAGGGTGGCCGAAGCTTTCTTT. Its protein is CASSFRRVAEAFF. Filled out from reference TRBV7-3 and TRBJ1-1, the complete variable domain reads GAGVSQTPSNKVTEKGKYVELRCDPISGHTALYWYRQSLGQGPEFLIYFQGTGAADDSGLPNDRFFAVRPEGSVSTLKIQRTERGDSAVYLCASSFRRVAEAFFGQGTRLTVV.

The V call is TRBV29-1, the J call TRBJ2-3, with 8 bases fitting TRBD1. The CDR3 totals 17 residues. Germline V lookup: CDR1 SQVTM, CDR2 ANQGSEA. With 6 bases clipped from V and 2 bases from J, the junction kept 16 bases outside the gene matches. The CDR3 DNA follows: TGCAGCGTAGAAAGATTAAGGACAGGGATGAACACAGATACGCAGTATTTT. Translated: CSVERLRTGMNTDTQYF.

This sequence joins TRBV19 and TRBJ1-6, with D hard to call. Looked up from germline, CDR1 is LNHDA and CDR2 is SQIVND (reference sequence). V was pared by 6 bases and J by 6 bases, with 21 bases between. This CDR3 comprises 17 residues. CDR3 residues: CASREVTGLRGNSPLHF. CDR3 DNA: TGTGCCAGTAGGGAGGTTACCGGACTCCGGGGTAATTCACCCCTCCACTTT.

This clonotype occurred a few times. The chain carries TRBV10-3 and TRBJ2-1; 11 bases fit TRBD2. V lost 4 bases and J lost 9; bases outside the gene matches: 5. This CDR3 comprises 14 residues. The germline V gene encodes CDR1 ENHRY and CDR2 SYGVKD. CDR3 sequence (DNA): TGTGCCATCAGTGTGGGTAGCGGGGGGGCTGAGCAGTTCTTC. This gives the protein CAISVGSGGAEQFF.